Each of the 10 T cell receptor beta chains below was sequenced from the same sample in a study of T-cell memory formation after mild COVID-19. TCRdb re-called the 5' RACE reads with MiXCR, one entry per CDR3 protein. Of 580,000 or so distinct CDR3 sequences listed, roughly 17% are singletons. Sequencing was carried out using PBMCs or a T cell subset sorted from them (not recorded which). The receptors shown here come from an adult woman who had mild COVID-19 (a few samples of this study predate the infection). Cell type and time point are not known.

The rearrangement links TRBV15 to TRBJ2-6; D call uncertain. Germline V lookup: CDR1 LNHNV, CDR2 YYDKDF (reference sequence). V dropped 5 bases and J dropped 0 bases, with 17 bases sitting between them. The CDR3 totals 18 residues. CDR3 DNA: TGTGCCACCAGCGTAAGATACTCTTCCAGCTCTGGGGCCAACGTCCTGACTTTC. This encodes CATSVRYSSSSGANVLTF.

DNA for the CDR3: TGTGCCAGCAGTCAAACAGGGGATCACACTGAAGCTTTCTTT. As protein: CASSQTGDHTEAFF. The J gene is TRBJ1-1, the V gene TRBV6-6, with TRBD1 matching over 7 bases. V shed 5 bases and J 3 bases; nucleotides not matched to a gene: 6. The CDR3 extends over 14 amino acids. Looked up from germline, CDR1 is MNHNY and CDR2 is SVGAGI (reference sequence).

The sample holds a few counts of this clonotype. J is TRBJ1-1 and V is TRBV9; a weak D match, TRBD1 (5 bases). The CDR3 is 13 residues long. In germline, CDR1 is SGDLS, CDR2 YYNGEE. Trimming left V 3 bases short and J 1 base short, with 7 bases between. The CDR3 DNA sequence: TGTGCCAGCAGCGGACAGTCGAACACTGAAGCTTTCTTT. It codes for CASSGQSNTEAFF. Together with reference TRBV9 and TRBJ1-1, the CDR3 gives the full variable domain: DSGVTQTPKHLITATGQRVTLRCSPRSGDLSVYWYQQSLDQGLQFLIQYYNGEERAKGNILERFSAQQFPDLHSELNLSSLELGDSALYFCASSGQSNTEAFFGQGTRLTVV.

This clonotype appeared a few times. V and J are TRBV4-1 and TRBJ2-5; 12 nucleotides agree with TRBD1. Germline assignment: CDR1 MGHRA and CDR2 YSYEKL. This CDR3 has 18 residues. V dropped 3 bases and J dropped 2; count of bases not matched to a gene: 10. The DNA of the CDR3 is TGCGCCAGCAGCCACGGGACAGGGGGCGGCCCCTCACAAGAGACCCAGTACTTC. Encoded protein: CASSHGTGGGPSQETQYF.

In this sample, this clonotype turned up a few times. This sequence joins TRBV11-2 and TRBJ2-7; possible D gene TRBD1, 5 bases. The length of the CDR3 is 11 residues. CDR1 SGHAT and CDR2 FQNNGV come from the germline V gene. V was shortened by 6 bases and J by 7 bases, with 10 bases between the two germline ends. The CDR3 loop reads CASRQGPEQYF. As DNA, the CDR3 is TGTGCCAGCAGGCAGGGTCCGGAGCAGTACTTC.

This chain uses TRBV5-1 with TRBJ2-6; TRBD1 matches at 7 bases. Germline lookup yields CDR1 SGHRS and CDR2 YFSETQ. J lost 2 bases, V lost 7 bases, and 18 bases had no gene match. The CDR3 is made up of 19 amino acids. The CDR3 region has the DNA TGCGCCAGCGCCACAGACCGCCACAGGGGTATCCCTGGGGCCAACGTCCTGACTTTC. The encoded protein is CASATDRHRGIPGANVLTF. The variable domain in full, completed from reference TRBV5-1 and TRBJ2-6, reads KAGVTQTPRYLIKTRGQQVTLSCSPISGHRSVSWYQQTPGQGLQFLFEYFSETQRNKGNFPGRFSGRQFSNSRSEMNVSTLELGDSALYLCASATDRHRGIPGANVLTFGAGSRLTVL.

The chain uses TRBV5-1 and TRBJ2-4; 8 bases line up with TRBD1. The CDR3 runs 14 residues. Per germline, CDR1 SGHRS and CDR2 YFSETQ. V dropped 2 bases and J dropped 8; count of bases not matched to a gene: 6. The CDR3: CASSLGTGIHIQYF. DNA for the CDR3: TGCGCCAGCAGCTTAGGGACAGGTATCCACATTCAGTACTTC.

This clonotype was seen more than once but under ten times. The CDR3 region has the DNA TGCAGCGTTGGGGACGCAGGAGAGCAGTTCTTC. Amino acid sequence: CSVGDAGEQFF. The rearrangement uses TRBV29-1 and TRBJ2-1, with D perhaps given as TRBD1 or TRBD2 (5 bases each). V shed 4 bases and J shed 10 bases, with 11 bases lying between them. CDR1 and CDR2 from the germline V gene are SQVTM and ANQGSEA. This CDR3 has 11 residues.

The chain couples TRBV24-1 to TRBJ1-5; D is perhaps TRBD1 (5 bases). Trimming left V 3 bases short and J 0 bases short, with 14 bases between. The CDR3 loop spans 17 amino acids. The germline V gene has CDR1 KGHDR and CDR2 SFDVKD. CDR3 amino acids: CATSDTGAGYSNQPQHF. The CDR3 coding sequence is TGTGCCACCAGTGATACCGGGGCAGGATATAGCAATCAGCCCCAGCATTTT.

The chain combines TRBV6-4 with TRBJ2-3, with TRBD2 matching 13 bases. Trimming removed 0 bases from V and 4 bases from J; junction bases left unmatched: 1. CDR1 is MRHNA, CDR2 SNTAGT, per germline. The CDR3 spans 16 residues. CDR3 amino acids: CASSDSGTSGADTQYF. DNA of the CDR3: TGTGCCAGCAGTGACTCCGGGACTAGCGGGGCAGATACGCAGTATTTT.